This T cell receptor beta chain was sequenced for a study of human T cells and chemical hapten exposure. Study findings and constraints: No alteration of TCRs above 1 in 1000 frequency was seen with DPC sensitization.

For this clonotype: What it binds is not known.

Described time point: healthy volunteer bleed at 2 weeks. From whole blood left unfractionated, total RNA was extracted. Germline CDR1 reads DFQATT; CDR2 reads SNEGSKA (reference sequence). The J segment lost 4 bases and the V segment lost 1 base, leaving 16 bases of the junction unmatched. The CDR3 is 18 amino acids. TCRdb reanalysed the RACE reads using MiXCR and keeps one entry per CDR3 protein. The sample consists of 100,000 to 150,000 distinct CDR3 sequences, about 8.2% of them appearing once. Sequencing was carried out using whole blood. The receptor comes from a male donor in good health. Some clones in this sample may be carry-over from other donors' samples. The chain links TRBV20-1 to TRBJ1-5; 7 positions agree with TRBD1. The CDR3: CSARALTGWLVGNQPQHF. In DNA, the CDR3 is TGCAGTGCTAGAGCCCTGACAGGGTGGTTGGTCGGTAATCAGCCCCAGCATTTT.